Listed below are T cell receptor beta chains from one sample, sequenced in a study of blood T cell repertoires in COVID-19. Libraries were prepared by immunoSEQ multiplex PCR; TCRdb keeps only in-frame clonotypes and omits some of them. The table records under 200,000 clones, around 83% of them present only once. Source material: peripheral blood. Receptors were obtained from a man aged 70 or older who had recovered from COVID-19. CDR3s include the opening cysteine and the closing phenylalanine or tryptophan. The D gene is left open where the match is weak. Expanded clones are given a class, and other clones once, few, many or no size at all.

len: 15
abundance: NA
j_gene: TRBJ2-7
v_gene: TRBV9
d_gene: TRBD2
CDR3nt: TGTGCCAGCAGCGTAGGGACTAGCGGGTCCTACGAGCAGTACTTC
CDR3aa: CASSVGTSGSYEQYF

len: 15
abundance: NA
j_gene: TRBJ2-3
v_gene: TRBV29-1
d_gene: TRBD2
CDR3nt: TGCAGCGTTCAATTGGAGGGAGGGCCGGGAGATACGCAGTATTTT
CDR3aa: CSVQLEGGPGDTQYF

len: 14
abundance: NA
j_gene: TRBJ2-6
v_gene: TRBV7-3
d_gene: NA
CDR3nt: TGTGCCAGCAGCTCTCCGGGAGGGGCCAACGTCCTGACTTTC
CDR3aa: CASSSPGGANVLTF

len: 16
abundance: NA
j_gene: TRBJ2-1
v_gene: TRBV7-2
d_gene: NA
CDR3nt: TGTGCCAGCAGCTTATGGGTGGGGCGCGATAAGAATGAGCAGTTCTTC
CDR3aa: CASSLWVGRDKNEQFF

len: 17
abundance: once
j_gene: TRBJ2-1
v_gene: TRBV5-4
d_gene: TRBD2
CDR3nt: TGTGCCAGCAGCTTGGCGAGCGGGGGTGGTAGTTACAATGAGCAGTTCTTC
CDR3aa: CASSLASGGGSYNEQFF

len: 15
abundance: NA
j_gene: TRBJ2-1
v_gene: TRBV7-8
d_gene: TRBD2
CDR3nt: TGTGCCAGCAGCCCGGGACTAGCAGGATACAATGAGCAGTTCTTC
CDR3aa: CASSPGLAGYNEQFF

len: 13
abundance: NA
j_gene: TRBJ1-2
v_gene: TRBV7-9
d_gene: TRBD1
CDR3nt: TGTGCCAGCAGTAGGGACAGACAATATGGCTACACCTTC
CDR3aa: CASSRDRQYGYTF

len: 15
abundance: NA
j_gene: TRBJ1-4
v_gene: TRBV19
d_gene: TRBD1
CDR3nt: TGTGCCAGTAGTATGAATGGCCAGGGGGCTGAAAAACTGTTTTTT
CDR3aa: CASSMNGQGAEKLFF

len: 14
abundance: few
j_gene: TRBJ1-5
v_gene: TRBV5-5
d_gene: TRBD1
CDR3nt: TGTGCCAGCAGCTTGAGGACAGGGGATCAGCCCCAGCATTTT
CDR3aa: CASSLRTGDQPQHF

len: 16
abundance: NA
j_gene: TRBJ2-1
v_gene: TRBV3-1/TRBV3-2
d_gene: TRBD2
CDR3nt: TGTGCCAGCAGCCCCCGCCGACTAGCGGGACCCAATGAGCAGTTCTTC
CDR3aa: CASSPRRLAGPNEQFF

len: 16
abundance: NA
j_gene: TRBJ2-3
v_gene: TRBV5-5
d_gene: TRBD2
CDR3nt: TGTGCCAGCAGCTTGGGCCTAGCGGGAGGAGAAGATACGCAGTATTTT
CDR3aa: CASSLGLAGGEDTQYF

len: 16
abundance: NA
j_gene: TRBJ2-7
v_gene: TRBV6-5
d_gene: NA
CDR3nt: TGTGCCAGCAGTTACAATCCGTTGGGGTGGGGGGTCGAGCAGTACTTC
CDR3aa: CASSYNPLGWGVEQYF

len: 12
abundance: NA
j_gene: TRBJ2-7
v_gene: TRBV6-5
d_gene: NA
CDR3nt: TGTGCCAGCAGCCGCGGTGGCGGCGAGCAGTACTTC
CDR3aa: CASSRGGGEQYF

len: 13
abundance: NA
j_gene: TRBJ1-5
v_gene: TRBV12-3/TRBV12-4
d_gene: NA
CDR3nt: TGTGCCAGCAGTTTCGGTAGCAATCAGCCCCAGCATTTT
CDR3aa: CASSFGSNQPQHF

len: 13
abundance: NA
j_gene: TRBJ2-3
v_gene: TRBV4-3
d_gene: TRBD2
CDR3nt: TGCGCCAGCAGCCCGGGGGGGCGAGATACGCAGTATTTT
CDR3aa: CASSPGGRDTQYF

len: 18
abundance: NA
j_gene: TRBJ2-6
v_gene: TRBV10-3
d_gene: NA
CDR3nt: TGTGCCATCAGTGGGGGGCCCACCTCGGCCTCTGGGGCCAACGTCCTGACTTTC
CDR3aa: CAISGGPTSASGANVLTF

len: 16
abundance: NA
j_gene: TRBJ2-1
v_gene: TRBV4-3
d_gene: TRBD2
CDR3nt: TGCGCCAGCAGCCAGGCGTGGGACTACGACTACAATGAGCAGTTCTTC
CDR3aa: CASSQAWDYDYNEQFF

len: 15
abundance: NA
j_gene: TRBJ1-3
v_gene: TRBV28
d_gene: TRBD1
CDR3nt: TGTGCCAGCAGTTCTGGGACAGGCCCTGGAAACACCATATATTTT
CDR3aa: CASSSGTGPGNTIYF

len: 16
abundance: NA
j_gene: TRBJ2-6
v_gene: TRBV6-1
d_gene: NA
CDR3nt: TGTGCCAGCAGTGGTGGGGGGAGCCCTGGGGCCAACGTCCTGACTTTC
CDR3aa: CASSGGGSPGANVLTF

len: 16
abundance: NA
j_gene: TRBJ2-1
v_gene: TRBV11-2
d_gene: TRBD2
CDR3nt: TGTGCCAGCAGCCGAGGGACTAGCGGGATCTACAATGAGCAGTTCTTC
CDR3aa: CASSRGTSGIYNEQFF

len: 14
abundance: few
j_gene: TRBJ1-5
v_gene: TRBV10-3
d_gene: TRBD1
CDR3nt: TGTGCCATCAGCAGGGACAGTTCCAATCAGCCCCAGCATTTT
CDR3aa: CAISRDSSNQPQHF

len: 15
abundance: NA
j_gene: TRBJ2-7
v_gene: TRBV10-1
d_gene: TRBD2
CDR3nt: TGCGCCAGCAGCCTGGGCGGGGGATCTGTCCACGAGCAGTACTTC
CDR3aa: CASSLGGGSVHEQYF